The rows below give T cell receptor beta chains drawn from one sample of a study of naive and memory T cell subsets. TCRdb analysed the UMI-ligation and nested PCR reads with MiXCR anew, one entry per CDR3 protein. The repertoire includes 130,000 or so distinct CDR3 sequences, around a third of them detected once, and approximately 0.9% sits in the top ten. Sequenced: central memory CD4+ T cells from blood. These receptors came from a human donor in good health. Both conserved end residues are part of each CDR3. Each record gives: D gene, V gene, J gene, clone size, CDR3 DNA, CDR3 protein. The D gene is left open where the match is weak. The listing skips clone size in some rows; elsewhere it reads once, few, many or a size class.

.	TRBV5-1	TRBJ2-5	.	TGCGCCAGCAGCTTGTCGGGACAAACAGAAGAGACCCAGTACTTC	CASSLSGQTEETQYF
.	TRBV28	TRBJ2-3	few	TGTGCCAGCAGGCCTAGCAAGTCCCCCACAGATACGCAGTATTTT	CASRPSKSPTDTQYF
.	TRBV20-1	TRBJ2-1	.	TGCAGTGCTAGAGGGGGACCGGGACGCGGGACGGGTGAGCAGTTCTTC	CSARGGPGRGTGEQFF
.	TRBV24-1	TRBJ2-2	.	TGTGCCACCAGTAAGGGGCGCCTTAATAACACCGGGGAGCTGTTTTTT	CATSKGRLNNTGELFF
.	TRBV20-1	TRBJ2-7	.	TGCAGTGCTAGAGATCTCGGCGATGGGCGGACAAGGGGTACCTACGAGCAGTACTTC	CSARDLGDGRTRGTYEQYF
.	TRBV7-2	TRBJ2-5	.	TGTGCCAGCAGCTTGGAACTCCTGACCCAGTACTTC	CASSLELLTQYF
.	TRBV7-3	TRBJ1-6	few	TGTGCCAGCAGCTTGAGCCAGGCCGGTACCCCCCTCCACTTT	CASSLSQAGTPLHF
.	TRBV5-1	TRBJ2-5	.	TGCGCCAGCAGCTTTAGTTACCAAGAGACCCAGTACTTC	CASSFSYQETQYF
.	TRBV30	TRBJ1-5	.	TGTGCCTGGAAGGAACAACAGAATCAGCCCCAGCATTTT	CAWKEQQNQPQHF
TRBD1	TRBV29-1	TRBJ2-5	many	TGCGGGGAGAAAGACAGGGAAGAGACCCAGTACTTC	CGEKDREETQYF
TRBD1	TRBV13	TRBJ1-2	few	TGTGCCAGCAGGCTAAGAGGGACAGCTAACTATGGCTACACCTTC	CASRLRGTANYGYTF
.	TRBV28	TRBJ1-5	.	TGTGCCAGCAACCCGACCCAGGAATGGGGCAATCAGCCCCAGCATTTT	CASNPTQEWGNQPQHF
.	TRBV6-1	TRBJ1-1	once	TGTGCCGGGGGGAGGATAGTGAACACTGAAGCTTTCTTT	CAGGRIVNTEAFF
.	TRBV19	TRBJ2-1	.	TGTGCCAGTAGTACCGGTAACTACAATGAGCAGTTCTTC	CASSTGNYNEQFF
TRBD2	TRBV29-1	TRBJ2-3	.	TGCAGCTACCAAGCGGGAGGAACAGATACGCAGTATTTT	CSYQAGGTDTQYF
TRBD1	TRBV7-9	TRBJ1-1	.	TGTGCCAGCAGCCCGGACAGGGGAGGCCTAGAAGCTTTCTTT	CASSPDRGGLEAFF
TRBD1	TRBV15	TRBJ1-1	few	TGTGCCACCAGCAGGACAGGGGGCCGGAACACTGAAGCTTTCTTT	CATSRTGGRNTEAFF
.	TRBV20-1	TRBJ2-3	few	TGCAGTGCTAGCTACTCCAACACAGATACGCAGTATTTT	CSASYSNTDTQYF
TRBD1	TRBV24-1	TRBJ2-1	.	TGTGCCACCAGTGATCCGGGACAGGGCGGATATGAGCAGTTCTTC	CATSDPGQGGYEQFF
TRBD2	TRBV6-1	TRBJ2-3	.	TGTGCCAGCATACCGGGACTAGCGGGCCGACACACAGATACGCAGTATTTT	CASIPGLAGRHTDTQYF
TRBD2	TRBV9	TRBJ2-2	many	TGTGCCAGCAGCGTAAGCGGGGTCGGGGAGCTGTTTTTT	CASSVSGVGELFF
TRBD1	TRBV2	TRBJ1-4	few	TGTGCCAGCAGGATGACAGGGTTTGATGAAAAACTGTTTTTT	CASRMTGFDEKLFF
.	TRBV4-3	TRBJ2-1	few	TGCGCCAGCAGCCAAGAGAGGCGGGTCGGGCAGTTCTTC	CASSQERRVGQFF
.	TRBV5-1	TRBJ1-2	.	TGCGCCAGCAGCTATGATCAGGGTGGCTACACCTTC	CASSYDQGGYTF
.	TRBV7-8	TRBJ1-1	.	TGTGCCAGCAGCTTAGAGGCCAGGGCCCTAACTGAAGCTTTCTTT	CASSLEARALTEAFF
TRBD2	TRBV6-6	TRBJ2-3	.	TGTGCCAGCAGTTACTCGGGGGCGGGAGGGCCAGATACGCAGTATTTT	CASSYSGAGGPDTQYF
.	TRBV18	TRBJ2-7	.	TGTGCCAGCTCACCACCGGGCACCTACGAGCAGTACTTC	CASSPPGTYEQYF
TRBD1	TRBV2	TRBJ2-1	few	TGTGCCAGCAGGCTAGGAGGGACAGGCTACAATGAGCAGTTCTTC	CASRLGGTGYNEQFF
.	TRBV7-6	TRBJ2-5	.	TGTGCCAGCAGCTTAGTAGAACGGCTAGCCGGAGAGACCCAGTACTTC	CASSLVERLAGETQYF
.	TRBV28	TRBJ1-1	few	TGTGCCAGCAGCCCGACTACACTGGGGCGAAATGAAGCTTTCTTT	CASSPTTLGRNEAFF
.	TRBV30	TRBJ2-3	many	TGTGCCTGGAGGAGTTGGGGCACAGATACGCAGTATTTT	CAWRSWGTDTQYF
.	TRBV29-1	TRBJ2-3	few	TGCAGCGTTGAAGGAGAGGGCAGGGGGGCAAGGGATACGCAGTATTTT	CSVEGEGRGARDTQYF
.	TRBV7-2	TRBJ2-1	few	TGTGCCAGCAGCCATGGTGGCGGCTACAATGAGCAGTTCTTC	CASSHGGGYNEQFF
.	TRBV11-2	TRBJ2-7	few	TGTGCCAGCAGCCATGGCCTCTCGCGAGGTGCCGAGCAGTACTTC	CASSHGLSRGAEQYF
TRBD1	TRBV12-3/TRBV12-4	TRBJ2-1	.	TGTGCCAGCACTAAGCACAGGGGGGATCAGTTCTTC	CASTKHRGDQFF
TRBD1	TRBV28	TRBJ1-2	.	TGTGCCAGCAGTGACGCGGCAACAGGGGCTTATGGCTACACCTTC	CASSDAATGAYGYTF
TRBD2	TRBV28	TRBJ2-1	few	TGTGCCAGCAGATCTACTAGCGGGAGTTGGGATGAGCAGTTCTTC	CASRSTSGSWDEQFF
TRBD1	TRBV5-1	TRBJ1-5	.	TGCGCCAGCAGTCTGACAGGGGGGAACCATCAGCCCCAGCATTTT	CASSLTGGNHQPQHF
TRBD2	TRBV6-2/TRBV6-3	TRBJ2-7	few	TGTGCCAGCAGTACTGCCGGGACTAAGGGGCGCTACGAGCAGTACTTC	CASSTAGTKGRYEQYF
TRBD1	TRBV3-1	TRBJ2-5	.	TGTGCCAGCAGCCAAAGCTCGGGACAGTGGGAGACCCAGTACTTC	CASSQSSGQWETQYF
TRBD2	TRBV4-2	TRBJ2-3	once	TGTGCCAGCACGAAGCGGGAAGGGGCGCAAGATACGCAGTATTTT	CASTKREGAQDTQYF
TRBD1	TRBV5-4	TRBJ2-7	.	TGTGCCAGCAGCTTGGGCCGGACAGGGAGCTCCTACGAGCAGTACTTC	CASSLGRTGSSYEQYF
TRBD1	TRBV18	TRBJ1-2	.	TGTGCCAGCTCACCGCTTTCCGGACAGGGCGGAAAAGGCTACACCTTC	CASSPLSGQGGKGYTF
.	TRBV24-1	TRBJ2-1	.	TGTGCCACCAGTGATTCTACGCGGGTACCGTTCTTC	CATSDSTRVPFF
TRBD1	TRBV6-1	TRBJ1-4	.	TGTGCCAGCAGTGCAGCGACAGGGGGCTTTGAAAAACTGTTTTTT	CASSAATGGFEKLFF
.	TRBV20-1	TRBJ2-1	few	TGCAGTGCAGACCGTCGCAGGGCAACCTACAATGAGCAGTTCTTC	CSADRRRATYNEQFF
.	TRBV6-6	TRBJ1-5	.	TGTGCCAGCAGTTACTCGATAGGGCAGGGGCTATACAATCAGCCCCAGCATTTT	CASSYSIGQGLYNQPQHF
.	TRBV7-3	TRBJ2-6	.	TGTGCCAGCAGCTTGAGCTCTTCCTCTGGGGCCAACGTCCTGACTTTC	CASSLSSSSGANVLTF
TRBD2	TRBV11-2	TRBJ2-1	few	TGTGCCAGCAGCACGCGGACTAGCGGGAGTACCTACAATGAGCAGTTCTTC	CASSTRTSGSTYNEQFF
TRBD2	TRBV7-9	TRBJ2-3	.	TGTGCCAGCAGTATTAGCGGGAGTAGCACAGATACGCAGTATTTT	CASSISGSSTDTQYF